The 19 T cell receptor beta chains below were found in one sample sequenced in a study of cytomegalovirus exposure and HLA in healthy donors. TCRdb's table, derived via immunoSEQ multiplex PCR, lists solely in-frame clones and lacks some. The data show some 240,000 clones, about 90% seen once. The sequenced sample was PBMCs. All receptors derive from a woman under 40 in good health and CMV-seropositive.

The gene calls are TRBV30 and TRBJ2-1; tentative D call: TRBD2 (5 bases). Trimming removed 1 base from V and 4 bases from J, with 17 bases in between. This CDR3 is built from 16 residues. Germline V gene data show CDR1 as GTSNPN and CDR2 as SVGIG (reference sequence). This chain's CDR3 is CAWSGSAMSNYNEQFF. The CDR3 DNA reads TGTGCCTGGAGTGGTAGCGCTATGAGCAATTACAATGAGCAGTTCTTC.

This clone was counted once. The chain uses TRBV7-2 and TRBJ2-1; possible D gene TRBD1, 6 bases. The length of the CDR3 is 15 residues. Deletions cut 1 base from V and 1 base from J, with 8 bases between. Germline values: CDR1 SGHTA, CDR2 FQGNSA. The DNA for the CDR3 is TGTGCCAGCAGCTTAGTAGGGGGTTCCTACAATGAGCAGTTCTTC. This translates into CASSLVGGSYNEQFF. Looking up the rest from reference TRBV7-2 and TRBJ2-1 gives the full variable domain: GAGVSQSPSNKVTEKGKDVELRCDPISGHTALYWYRQSLGQGLEFLIYFQGNSAPDKSGLPSDRFSAERTGGSVSTLTIQRTQQEDSAVYLCASSLVGGSYNEQFFGPGTRLTVL.

This clone was counted a single time. The V call is TRBV11-3, the J call TRBJ2-1; 11 nucleotides match TRBD2. Germline-derived CDR1 and CDR2 are SGHNT and YENEEA. This CDR3 is 16 amino acids long. V shed 6 bases, J shed 3 bases, and the junction held 7 bases outside the gene matches. This CDR3 is CASSFEGTSGYNEQFF. The CDR3 coding sequence is TGTGCCAGCAGTTTTGAAGGGACTAGCGGCTACAATGAGCAGTTCTTC.

The rearrangement joins TRBV6-4 to TRBJ1-2; maybe TRBD1 (6 bases). There are 17 residues in the CDR3. The ends were cut back, 0 bases at V and 4 bases at J, with 18 bases in the middle. Per the germline V gene, CDR1 is MRHNA and CDR2 is SNTAGT. Here the CDR3 DNA reads TGTGCCAGCAGTGACTCTATCGAGTTAGGACAGCCCTATGGCTACACCTTC. Its protein is CASSDSIELGQPYGYTF.

The chain is built from TRBV21-1 and TRBJ2-7; the table's D call, TRBD2, was not checked against the DNA. TRBV21-1 counts as a pseudogene. The CDR3 totals 14 residues. CDR3 coding DNA: TGTGCCAGCAGTCAACGAAAAGGAGGGGACGAGCAGTACTTC. Amino acids: CASSQRKGGDEQYF.

The chain couples TRBV10-3 to TRBJ1-2; D may be TRBD1 (6 bases). Germline CDR1 ENHRY, CDR2 SYGVKD. Deletions cut 6 bases from V and 4 bases from J, with 15 bases between. This CDR3 is built from 14 residues. As DNA, the CDR3 is TGTGCCATCAGAGCAGCAGGGGATGGCTATGGCTACACCTTC. It yields the protein CAIRAAGDGYGYTF.

V usage is TRBV11-2 and J usage is TRBJ1-3; D remains ambiguous. V lost 5 bases to trimming and J lost 0 bases, with 23 bases between them. This CDR3 is 19 amino acids long. Germline V gene sequence: CDR1 SGHAT, CDR2 FQNNGV. The CDR3 DNA sequence: TGTGCCAGCAGCCAACCAAAGTCGTGGGAGTTCCACTCTGGAAACACCATATATTTT. Translated: CASSQPKSWEFHSGNTIYF. Using reference TRBV11-2 and TRBJ1-3 for the parts outside the CDR3, the full variable domain is EAGVAQSPRYKIIEKRQSVAFWCNPISGHATLYWYQQILGQGPKLLIQFQNNGVVDDSQLPKDRFSAERLKGVDSTLKIQPAKLEDSAVYLCASSQPKSWEFHSGNTIYFGEGSWLTVV.

CDR3 residues: CASSGTNSNQPQHF. In DNA, the CDR3 is TGTGCCAGCAGTGGGACAAATAGCAATCAGCCCCAGCATTTT. V usage is TRBV6-1 and J usage is TRBJ1-5; a possible D gene is TRBD1 (5 bases). Germline lookup yields CDR1 MNHNS and CDR2 SASEGT. Trimming shortened V by 4 bases and J by 0 bases, and 7 bases separated the two germline ends. This CDR3 comprises 14 residues.

This chain connects TRBV27 to TRBJ1-5; 7 bases line up with TRBD1. The CDR3 spans 16 residues. Losses at the gene ends were 5 bases for V and 3 bases for J; bases not matched to a gene: 10. The germline gives CDR1 MNHEY, CDR2 SMNVEV (reference sequence). The CDR3: CASSPTGTAHNQPQHF. CDR3 DNA sequence: TGTGCCAGCAGTCCAACCGGGACAGCACACAATCAGCCCCAGCATTTT.

The CDR3 DNA follows: TGTGCCAGCAGTCGAACTAGCATCTACGAGCAGTACTTC. Translated, it gives CASSRTSIYEQYF. The chain recombines TRBV7-9 with TRBJ2-7; D may be TRBD2 (6 bases). V was shortened by 6 bases and J by 3 bases, with 12 bases between the two germline ends. The V gene's germline CDR1 is SEHNR and CDR2 FQNEAQ (reference sequence). The CDR3 has 13 amino acids.

The gene calls are TRBV6-5 and TRBJ1-1; D call uncertain. The CDR3 is 13 residues long. Looked up from germline, CDR1 is MNHEY and CDR2 is SVGAGI. The ends were cut back, 2 bases at V and 7 bases at J, with 11 bases in the middle. The CDR3 sequence: CASSYGRGLEAFF. Written as DNA, the CDR3 is TGTGCCAGCAGTTACGGCCGGGGTCTTGAAGCTTTCTTT.

The J gene is TRBJ1-1, the V gene TRBV11-2; D is unresolved. CDR3 length: 13 residues. Germline values: CDR1 SGHAT, CDR2 FQNNGV. V shed 3 bases and J shed 1 base, with 6 bases lying between them. The CDR3 DNA reads TGTGCCAGCAGCTTCCGGGAGAACACTGAAGCTTTCTTT. Residues: CASSFRENTEAFF.

This chain uses TRBV28 with TRBJ2-7, with a possible D match to TRBD2 (5 bases). The CDR3 covers 14 residues. Looked up from germline, CDR1 is MDHEN and CDR2 is SYDVKM. The ends were cut back, 6 bases at V and 3 bases at J, with 15 bases in the middle. The CDR3 loop reads CASRFTGGGYEQYF. The CDR3 DNA reads TGTGCCAGCAGATTTACCGGAGGTGGCTACGAGCAGTACTTC.

The chain links TRBV7-9 to TRBJ2-7; 8 positions agree with TRBD1. In germline, CDR1 is SEHNR, CDR2 FQNEAQ (reference sequence). This CDR3 has 13 amino acids. With V trimmed by 6 bases and J by 6 bases, 7 bases remained unmatched. The CDR3 nucleotides read TGTGCCAGCAGACTCGGACAGGGCTCCGAGCAGTACTTC. Residues: CASRLGQGSEQYF.

This sequence joins TRBV27 and TRBJ2-7; 10 nucleotides align to TRBD2. CDR3 length: 16 residues. CDR1 is MNHEY and CDR2 is SMNVEV in the germline V gene (reference sequence). V lost 5 bases, J lost 4 bases, and 11 bases stayed unmatched. CDR3 DNA sequence: TGTGCCAGCAGTCCTTTACTAGCGGGACACCGTTACGAGCAGTACTTC. Translation: CASSPLLAGHRYEQYF.

This chain uses TRBV5-1 with TRBJ2-7; 7 bases map to TRBD2. The CDR3 runs to 15 residues. The J segment lost 3 bases and the V segment lost 2 bases, leaving 8 bases of the junction unmatched. Germline V gene sequence: CDR1 SGHRS, CDR2 YFSETQ. CDR3 nucleotide sequence: TGCGCCAGCAGCTTCACTAGCGCTCCTAACTACGAGCAGTACTTC. This encodes CASSFTSAPNYEQYF.

The chain is built from TRBV2 and TRBJ2-2, with TRBD1 as a possible D gene (6 bases). The CDR3 totals 15 residues. The ends were cut back, 6 bases at V and 7 bases at J, with 18 bases in the middle. CDR1 and CDR2 (germline): SNHLY, FYNNEI. CDR3 amino acids: CASRLQRGYGGELFF. Written as DNA, the CDR3 is TGTGCCAGCAGACTGCAAAGGGGGTATGGCGGGGAGCTGTTTTTT. Drawing the rest from reference TRBV2 and TRBJ2-2, the complete variable domain is EPEVTQTPSHQVTQMGQEVILRCVPISNHLYFYWYRQILGQKVEFLVSFYNNEISEKSEIFDDQFSVERPDGSNFTLKIRSTKLEDSAMYFCASRLQRGYGGELFFGEGSRLTVL.

This clone was seen just once. The V and J genes are TRBV2 and TRBJ2-5; 9 bases fit TRBD1. V was clipped by 5 bases and J by 4 bases; unmatched bases: 11. Germline CDR1 reads SNHLY; CDR2 reads FYNNEI. The length of the CDR3 is 16 residues. The CDR3 is CASSYRDRVPPETQYF. The CDR3 bases are TGTGCCAGCAGTTACCGGGACAGGGTACCGCCAGAGACCCAGTACTTC.

The chain is built from TRBV30 and TRBJ2-5; 7 bases align to TRBD2. The ends lost 3 bases at V and 3 bases at J; junction bases unmatched: 7. The CDR3 runs 14 residues. Germline CDR1 is GTSNPN and CDR2 is SVGIG (reference sequence). CDR3 sequence (DNA): TGTGCCTGGAGGACAGCGGGATCTAAAGAGACCCAGTACTTC. Residues: CAWRTAGSKETQYF.